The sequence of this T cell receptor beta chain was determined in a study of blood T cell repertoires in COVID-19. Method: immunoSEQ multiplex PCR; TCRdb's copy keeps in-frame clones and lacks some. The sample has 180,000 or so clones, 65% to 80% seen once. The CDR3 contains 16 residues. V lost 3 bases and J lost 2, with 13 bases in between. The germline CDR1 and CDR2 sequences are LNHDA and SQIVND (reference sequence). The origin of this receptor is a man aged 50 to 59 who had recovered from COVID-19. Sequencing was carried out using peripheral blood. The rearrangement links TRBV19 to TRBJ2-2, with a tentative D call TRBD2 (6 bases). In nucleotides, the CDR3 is TGTGCCAGTAGTATCGTTGCGGGGTATAACACCGGGGAGCTGTTTTTT. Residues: CASSIVAGYNTGELFF. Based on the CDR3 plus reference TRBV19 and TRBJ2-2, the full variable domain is DGGITQSPKYLFRKEGQNVTLSCEQNLNHDAMYWYRQDPGQGLRLIYYSQIVNDFQKGDIAEGYSVSREKKESFPLTVTSAQKNPTAFYLCASSIVAGYNTGELFFGEGSRLTVL.